The 19 T cell receptor beta chains in this list originate from one sample, sequenced in a study of blood T cell repertoires in COVID-19. Method: immunoSEQ multiplex PCR; TCRdb's copy keeps in-frame clones and lacks some. The sample holds fewer than 300,000 clones; around 84% are singletons and the top ten take 5%. Specimen: PBMCs or T cells enriched from blood (not recorded which). These receptors all stem from a man aged 35 to 55 who had been exposed to COVID-19.

V gene TRBV7-8 combines with J gene TRBJ1-2, with 8 nucleotides matching TRBD1. V lost 8 bases to trimming and J lost 0 bases; unmatched junction nucleotides: 8. Germline values: CDR1 SGHVS, CDR2 FQNEAQ. This CDR3 contains 15 residues. CDR3 protein: CASALSQGANYGYTF. CDR3 DNA sequence: TGTGCCAGCGCATTGTCACAGGGGGCTAACTATGGCTACACCTTC.

This clone has at least ten counts. The rearrangement joins TRBV7-9 to TRBJ2-3; D is uncertain. CDR3 size: 12 residues. V dropped 3 bases and J dropped 6 bases, with 7 bases sitting between them. Germline lookup yields CDR1 SEHNR and CDR2 FQNEAQ (reference sequence). The CDR3 DNA follows: TGTGCCAGCAGCTTGGGCCGGGATACGCAGTATTTT. Residues: CASSLGRDTQYF. The entire variable domain, with the rest obtained from reference TRBV7-9 and TRBJ2-3, is as follows: DTGVSQNPRHKITKRGQNVTFRCDPISEHNRLYWYRQTLGQGPEFLTYFQNEAQLEKSRLLSDRFSAERPKGSFSTLEIQRTEQGDSAMYLCASSLGRDTQYFGPGTRLTVL.

The J gene is TRBJ2-3, the V gene TRBV6-6; D unresolved. The CDR3 runs to 15 residues. Germline V gene data show CDR1 as MNHNY and CDR2 as SVGAGI (reference sequence). V shed 1 base and J shed 1 base, with 9 bases lying between them. The CDR3 spells CASSYWFTGTDTQYF. The CDR3 DNA sequence: TGTGCCAGCAGTTACTGGTTTACGGGCACAGATACGCAGTATTTT.

The J gene is TRBJ2-1, the V gene TRBV30; the match to TRBD2 covers 9 bases. The CDR3 runs 13 residues. Germline lookup yields CDR1 GTSNPN and CDR2 SVGIG (reference sequence). V was clipped by 8 bases and J by 5 bases; unmatched bases: 7. Written as DNA, the CDR3 is TGTGCCAGAATAGCGGGAGTTAACAATGAGCAGTTCTTC. Protein product: CARIAGVNNEQFF.

V gene TRBV19 combines with J gene TRBJ2-2; 7 bases agree with TRBD1. Per germline, CDR1 LNHDA and CDR2 SQIVND (reference sequence). The CDR3 has 14 residues. With 7 bases clipped from V and 6 bases from J, the junction kept 8 bases outside the gene matches. The CDR3 region has the DNA TGTGCCAGTATAGACAGGGTTCGGTCCGGGGAGCTGTTTTTT. It translates to CASIDRVRSGELFF.

The gene calls are TRBV6-6 and TRBJ1-6, with D perhaps TRBD1 (5 bases). CDR1 MNHNY and CDR2 SVGAGI come from the germline V gene (reference sequence). The CDR3 is made up of 16 amino acids. Trimming shortened V by 8 bases and J by 3 bases, and 17 bases separated the two germline ends. CDR3 in DNA: TGTGCCAGCCGCTCCTGGGGGGAGGACTATAATTCACCCCTCCACTTT. This sequence encodes CASRSWGEDYNSPLHF.

The chain is built from TRBV27 and TRBJ1-4; the D is unclear. The CDR3 length is 14 residues. Germline values: CDR1 MNHEY, CDR2 SMNVEV (reference sequence). The V and J ends lost 1 base and 5 bases respectively, with 8 bases between them. CDR3 loop: CASSLFGPNEKLFF. The CDR3 DNA is TGTGCCAGCAGTTTATTTGGCCCGAATGAAAAACTGTTTTTT.

V usage is TRBV20-1 and J usage is TRBJ2-3, with TRBD2 identical over 9 bases. The CDR3 consists of 14 residues. Germline CDR1 and CDR2: DFQATT and SNEGSKA (reference sequence). V dropped 3 bases and J dropped 4; count of bases not matched to a gene: 5. CDR3 bases: TGCAGTGCTAGTTTAGCGGGAGTGGCAGATACGCAGTATTTT. Translating gives CSASLAGVADTQYF.

The chain has TRBV4-2 and TRBJ2-1; possibly TRBD1 for D (5 bases). V dropped 0 bases and J dropped 15 bases, with 18 bases sitting between them. Germline CDR1 is LGHNA and CDR2 is YNFKEQ. The CDR3 contains 14 residues. CDR3 protein: CASSQDLTGPVRFF. CDR3 DNA: TGTGCCAGCAGCCAAGATCTAACAGGCCCGGTTAGGTTCTTC.

The chain employs TRBV5-1 and TRBJ1-4; TRBD1 might be the D (5 bases). V lost 2 bases, J lost 5 bases, and 10 bases lay in between. The CDR3 extends over 14 amino acids. The germline V gene encodes CDR1 SGHRS and CDR2 YFSETQ. DNA of the CDR3: TGCGCCAGCAGCTTAAGGGGTCTAAATGAAAAACTGTTTTTT. Its protein product is CASSLRGLNEKLFF.

This rearrangement joins TRBV11-2 to TRBJ1-1; 8 bases line up with TRBD1. V lost 0 bases, J lost 0 bases, and 9 bases stayed unmatched. The CDR3 length is 18 residues. The germline V gene has CDR1 SGHAT and CDR2 FQNNGV. The CDR3 region has the DNA TGTGCCAGCAGCTTAGATCCTCGGACAGGGTTCATGAACACTGAAGCTTTCTTT. This sequence encodes CASSLDPRTGFMNTEAFF.

The chain recombines TRBV9 with TRBJ2-1; TRBD1 agrees at 7 bases. Per the germline V gene, CDR1 is SGDLS and CDR2 is YYNGEE. J lost 8 bases, V lost 4 bases, and 6 bases had no gene match. CDR3 length: 13 amino acids. The CDR3 region has the DNA TGTGCCAGCAGCCCAAGACAGGGCGATGAGCAGTTCTTC. Translated, it gives CASSPRQGDEQFF.

The chain combines TRBV19 with TRBJ2-5; D may be TRBD2 (6 bases). The germline CDR1 and CDR2 sequences are LNHDA and SQIVND (reference sequence). The CDR3 has 20 amino acids. Between the trimmed V and J ends, which lost 1 base and 0 bases, there was a span of 24 bases. The CDR3 nucleotides are TGTGCCAGTAGTATAGGGCCGACAGAATCCTACCGGGACTACCAAGAGACCCAGTACTTC. Its protein is CASSIGPTESYRDYQETQYF. Full variable domain (rest looked up from reference TRBV19 and TRBJ2-5): DGGITQSPKYLFRKEGQNVTLSCEQNLNHDAMYWYRQDPGQGLRLIYYSQIVNDFQKGDIAEGYSVSREKKESFPLTVTSAQKNPTAFYLCASSIGPTESYRDYQETQYFGPGTRLLVL.

This chain joins TRBV3-1 (or the pseudogene TRBV3-2) and TRBJ2-7, with a weak D call TRBD2 (5 bases). The germline gives CDR1 LGHDT, CDR2 YNNKEL (reference sequence). V was cut by 3 bases and J by 3 bases, with 12 bases left in between. This CDR3 region has 14 residues. CDR3 protein: CASSHALANYEQYF. DNA for the CDR3: TGTGCCAGCAGCCATGCTCTAGCCAACTACGAGCAGTACTTC.

V and J are TRBV5-8 and TRBJ1-5; TRBD1 matches at 7 bases. Germline V gene lookup returns CDR1 SGHTS and CDR2 YDEGEE. V lost 4 bases, J lost 10 bases, and 14 bases stayed unmatched. The CDR3 sequence is 15 residues long. The CDR3 here is CASSGRQGRGEPQHF. The CDR3 DNA reads as TGTGCCAGCAGCGGACGACAGGGTAGGGGGGAACCCCAGCATTTT.

This chain joins TRBV10-3 and TRBJ2-1; D may be TRBD2 (6 bases). The germline V gene has CDR1 ENHRY and CDR2 SYGVKD. This CDR3 spans 15 amino acids. V shed 8 bases and J shed 2 bases, with 16 bases lying between them. The CDR3 loop reads CAIFGGSNPYNEQFF. CDR3 sequence (DNA): TGTGCCATCTTCGGAGGGAGTAACCCCTACAATGAGCAGTTCTTC.

The J gene is TRBJ2-7, the V gene TRBV6-1; no reliable D call. Trimming cost V 2 bases and J 0 bases, with 11 bases left between them. The germline V gene encodes CDR1 MNHNS and CDR2 SASEGT. The length of the CDR3 is 15 residues. The CDR3 reads CASSEYATTSYEQYF. For the CDR3, the DNA is TGTGCCAGCAGTGAATACGCGACAACCTCCTACGAGCAGTACTTC.

The genes are TRBV30 and TRBJ2-1; 7 bases align to TRBD2. Unmatched junction bases numbered 3, after V lost 1 base and J lost 6 bases. Germline V lookup: CDR1 GTSNPN, CDR2 SVGIG (reference sequence). This CDR3 has 13 residues. CDR3 sequence: CAWSGGRANEQFF. The DNA for the CDR3 is TGTGCCTGGAGTGGAGGGAGGGCCAATGAGCAGTTCTTC.

The gene calls are TRBV5-6 and TRBJ1-6; 7 positions agree with TRBD1. V was pared by 3 bases and J by 9 bases, with 6 bases of the junction left unmatched. The CDR3 has 14 residues. From germline, CDR1 is SGHDT and CDR2 YYEEEE. As DNA, the CDR3 is TGTGCCAGCAGCTCGACAGGGCCCTTTTCACCCCTCCACTTT. Translating it yields CASSSTGPFSPLHF.